This TCR beta chain was sequenced during a study of T cell responses to AZD1222 COVID-19 vaccine. Study conclusions and caveats: When two AZD1222 doses had been given, Spike-specific TCR breadth and depth rose. Repertoires in all cases were sampled only once the peak T cell response had passed. A mostly white British donor set with more females was recruited, and clonal diversity was possibly underestimated. Close to half of spike-specific TCRs reportedly recognize unmutated variant regions.

Comments on this clone: Antigen: not known.

The V and J ends lost 2 bases and 3 bases, in that order; junction bases with no gene match: 5. In germline, CDR1 is MNHNS, CDR2 SASEGT. The CDR3 length is 16 residues. Method: immunoSEQ multiplex PCR; TCRdb's copy keeps in-frame clones and lacks some. This table holds 60,000 to 100,000 clones, around 92% found once. The clonotype was recovered from an adult in good health. The chain has TRBV6-1 and TRBJ1-1, with 11 bases matching TRBD1. Sequences were derived from peripheral blood, sampled on day 0 of MenACWY control vaccination. Here the CDR3 reads CASSEWGTGGYTEAFF. CDR3 sequence (DNA): TGTGCCAGCAGTGAATGGGGGACAGGGGGGTACACTGAAGCTTTCTTT.